What follows are 3 T cell receptor beta chains derived from one specimen sequenced in a study of blood T cells in healthy people across ages. A second PCR, run for roughly 7 to 11 cycles, used a sample-barcoded 5' primer plus a J-beta primer mix. TCRdb re-called the 5' RACE reads with MiXCR, one entry per CDR3 protein. There are about 1.4 million distinct CDR3 sequences in the sample; approximately 60% occur only once, and about 6.3% lies in the top ten. The specimen sequenced was blood. The receptors come from a man aged 18 to 29 in good health.

The chain has TRBV2 and TRBJ2-3; no reliable D call. In germline, CDR1 is SNHLY, CDR2 FYNNEI. Trimming cost V 9 bases and J 2 bases, with 12 bases left between them. The CDR3 has 13 residues. The CDR3 region has the DNA TGTGCCAGAAGCCAGGCTAACACAGATACGCAGTATTTT. This codes for CARSQANTDTQYF.

The V and J genes are TRBV12-3 or TRBV12-4 and TRBJ1-2, with D perhaps TRBD1 (6 bases). CDR3 length: 15 residues. V lost 5 bases and J 4 bases, leaving 17 bases between the germline ends. As DNA, the CDR3 is TGTGCCAGCAGTCCCCGGCAGGGGTCTAGCTATGGCTACACCTTC. It yields the protein CASSPRQGSSYGYTF.

J is TRBJ2-7 and V is TRBV4-1; 8 bases fit TRBD2. With 0 bases clipped from V and 4 bases from J, the junction kept 11 bases outside the gene matches. CDR3 size: 17 residues. Germline loops: CDR1 MGHRA, CDR2 YSYEKL. CDR3: CASSQEVRERGLYEQYF. For the CDR3, the DNA is TGCGCCAGCAGCCAAGAAGTTCGGGAGCGGGGGTTGTACGAGCAGTACTTC.